The clone carrying this T cell receptor beta chain was recorded many times. The source of the sample is a study of early T cells in non-severe SARS-CoV-2 infection. Germline lookup yields CDR1 LGHDT and CDR2 YNNKEL (reference sequence). Trimming cost V 3 bases and J 5 bases, with 5 bases left between them. This CDR3 is 11 amino acids long. Using its own MiXCR run on the 5' RACE reads, TCRdb lists one record per CDR3 protein. This sample carries approximately 50,000 distinct CDR3 sequences, approximately 10% of them seen once, and the ten largest clones take around 14%. The sample was whole blood. The chain is built from TRBV3-1 and TRBJ2-7, with D unclear. The TCR comes from an adult who was a healthcare worker with PCR-confirmed SARS-CoV-2 infection or an uninfected control (not recorded which). Here the CDR3 DNA reads TGTGCCAGCAGCCAGACCCACGAGCAGTACTTC. Amino acid sequence: CASSQTHEQYF.